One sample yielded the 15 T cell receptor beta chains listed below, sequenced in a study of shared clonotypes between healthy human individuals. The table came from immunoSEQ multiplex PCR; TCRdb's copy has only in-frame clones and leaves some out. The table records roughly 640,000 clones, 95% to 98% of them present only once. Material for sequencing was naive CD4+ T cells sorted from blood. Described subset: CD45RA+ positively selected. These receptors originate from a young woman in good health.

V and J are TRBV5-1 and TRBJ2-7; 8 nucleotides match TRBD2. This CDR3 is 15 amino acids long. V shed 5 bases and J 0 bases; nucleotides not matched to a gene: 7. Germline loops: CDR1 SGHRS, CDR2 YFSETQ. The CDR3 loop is CASRVNSGVSYEQYF. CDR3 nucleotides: TGCGCCAGCAGAGTGAATAGCGGGGTCTCCTACGAGCAGTACTTC.

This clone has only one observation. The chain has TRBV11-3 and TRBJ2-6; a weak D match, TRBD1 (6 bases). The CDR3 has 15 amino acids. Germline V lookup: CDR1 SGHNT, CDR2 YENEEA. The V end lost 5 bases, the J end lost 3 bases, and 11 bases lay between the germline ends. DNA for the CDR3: TGTGCCAGCAGCCCAGGGGTGGTTGGGGCCAACGTCCTGACTTTC. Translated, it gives CASSPGVVGANVLTF.

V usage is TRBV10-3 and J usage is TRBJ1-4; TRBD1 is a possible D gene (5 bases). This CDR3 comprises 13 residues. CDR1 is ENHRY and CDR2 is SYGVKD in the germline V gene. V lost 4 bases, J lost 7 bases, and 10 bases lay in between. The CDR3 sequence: CAISVGLLEKLFF. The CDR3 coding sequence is TGTGCCATCAGTGTGGGACTGCTTGAAAAACTGTTTTTT.

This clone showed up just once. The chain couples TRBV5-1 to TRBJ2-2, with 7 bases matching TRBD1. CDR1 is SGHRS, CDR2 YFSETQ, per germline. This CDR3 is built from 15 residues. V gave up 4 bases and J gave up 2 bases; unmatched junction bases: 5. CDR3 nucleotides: TGCGCCAGCAGCCCGGACAGGCCTAACACCGGGGAGCTGTTTTTT. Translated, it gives CASSPDRPNTGELFF.

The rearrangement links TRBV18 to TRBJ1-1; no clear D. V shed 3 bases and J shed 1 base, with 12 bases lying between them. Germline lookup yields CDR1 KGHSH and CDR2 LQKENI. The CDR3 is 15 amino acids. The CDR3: CASSPGPPGNTEAFF. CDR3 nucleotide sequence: TGTGCCAGCTCACCGGGCCCCCCGGGGAACACTGAAGCTTTCTTT.

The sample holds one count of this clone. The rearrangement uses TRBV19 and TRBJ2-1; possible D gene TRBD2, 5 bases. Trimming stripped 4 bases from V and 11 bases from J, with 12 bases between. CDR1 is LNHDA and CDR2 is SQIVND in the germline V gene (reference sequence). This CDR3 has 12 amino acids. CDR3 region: CASSTPLAKQFF. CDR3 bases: TGTGCCAGTAGTACCCCGCTAGCCAAGCAGTTCTTC.

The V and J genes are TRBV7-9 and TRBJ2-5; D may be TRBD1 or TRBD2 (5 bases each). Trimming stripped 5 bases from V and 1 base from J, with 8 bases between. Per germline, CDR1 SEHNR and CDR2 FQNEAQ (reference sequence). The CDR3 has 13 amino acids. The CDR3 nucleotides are TGTGCCAGCAGCGAGAGGGGCCAAGAGACCCAGTACTTC. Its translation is CASSERGQETQYF.

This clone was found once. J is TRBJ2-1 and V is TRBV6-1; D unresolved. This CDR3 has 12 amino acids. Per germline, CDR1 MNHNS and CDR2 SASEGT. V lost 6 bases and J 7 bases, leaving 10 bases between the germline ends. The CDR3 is CASSTDRNEQFF. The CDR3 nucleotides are TGTGCCAGCAGCACCGATCGGAATGAGCAGTTCTTC.

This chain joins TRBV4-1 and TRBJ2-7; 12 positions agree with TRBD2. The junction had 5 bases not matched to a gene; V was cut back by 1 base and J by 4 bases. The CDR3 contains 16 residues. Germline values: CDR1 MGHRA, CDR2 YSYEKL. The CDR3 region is CASSQATSGSWYEQYF. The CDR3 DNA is TGCGCCAGCAGCCAAGCGACTAGCGGGAGTTGGTACGAGCAGTACTTC.

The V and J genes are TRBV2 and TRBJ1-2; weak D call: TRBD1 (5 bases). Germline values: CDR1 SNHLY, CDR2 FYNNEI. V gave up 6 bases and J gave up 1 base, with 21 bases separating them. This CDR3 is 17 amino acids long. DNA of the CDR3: TGTGCCAGCAGGGGGGTTACTTACCCCGCCCTTAACTATGGCTACACCTTC. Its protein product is CASRGVTYPALNYGYTF.

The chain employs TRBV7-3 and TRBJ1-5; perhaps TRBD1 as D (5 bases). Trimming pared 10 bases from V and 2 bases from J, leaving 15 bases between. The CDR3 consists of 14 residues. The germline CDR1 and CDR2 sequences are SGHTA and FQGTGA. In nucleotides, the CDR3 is TGTGCCACCGCGGGACTCTGTGGCAATCAGCCCCAGCATTTT. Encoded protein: CATAGLCGNQPQHF.

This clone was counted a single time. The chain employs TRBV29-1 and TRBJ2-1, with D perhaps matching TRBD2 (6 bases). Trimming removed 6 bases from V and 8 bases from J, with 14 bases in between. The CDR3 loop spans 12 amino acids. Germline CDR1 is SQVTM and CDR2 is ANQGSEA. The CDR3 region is CSVGWGVDEQFF. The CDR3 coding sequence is TGCAGCGTCGGGTGGGGGGTTGATGAGCAGTTCTTC.

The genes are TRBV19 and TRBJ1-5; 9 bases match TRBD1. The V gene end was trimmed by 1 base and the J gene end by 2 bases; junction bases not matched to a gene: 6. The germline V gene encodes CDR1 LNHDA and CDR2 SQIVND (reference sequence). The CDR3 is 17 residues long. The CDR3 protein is CASSIAHRGLGNQPQHF. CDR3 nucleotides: TGTGCCAGTAGTATAGCTCACAGGGGGCTGGGCAATCAGCCCCAGCATTTT. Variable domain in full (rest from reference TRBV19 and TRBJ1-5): DGGITQSPKYLFRKEGQNVTLSCEQNLNHDAMYWYRQDPGQGLRLIYYSQIVNDFQKGDIAEGYSVSREKKESFPLTVTSAQKNPTAFYLCASSIAHRGLGNQPQHFGDGTRLSIL.

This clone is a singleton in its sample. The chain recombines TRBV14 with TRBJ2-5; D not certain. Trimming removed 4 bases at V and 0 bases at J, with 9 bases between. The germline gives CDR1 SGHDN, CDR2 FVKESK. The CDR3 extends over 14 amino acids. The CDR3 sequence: CASSPVWDQETQYF. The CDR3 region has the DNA TGTGCCAGCAGCCCCGTGTGGGACCAAGAGACCCAGTACTTC.

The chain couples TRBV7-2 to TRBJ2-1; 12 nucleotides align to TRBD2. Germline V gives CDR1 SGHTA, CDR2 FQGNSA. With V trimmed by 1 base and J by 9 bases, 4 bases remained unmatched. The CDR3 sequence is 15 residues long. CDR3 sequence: CASSLVATSGGEQFF. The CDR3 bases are TGTGCCAGCAGCTTAGTTGCGACTAGCGGGGGTGAGCAGTTCTTC.